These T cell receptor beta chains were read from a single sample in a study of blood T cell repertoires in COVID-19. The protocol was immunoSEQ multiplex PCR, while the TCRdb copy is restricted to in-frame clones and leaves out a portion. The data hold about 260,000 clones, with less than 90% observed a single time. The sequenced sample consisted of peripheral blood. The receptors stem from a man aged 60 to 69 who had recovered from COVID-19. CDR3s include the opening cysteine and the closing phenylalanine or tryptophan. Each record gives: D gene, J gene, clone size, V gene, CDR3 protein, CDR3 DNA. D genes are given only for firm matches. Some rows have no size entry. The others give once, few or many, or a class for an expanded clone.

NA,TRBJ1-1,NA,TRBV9,CASSSMNTEAFF,TGTGCCAGCAGCTCAATGAACACTGAAGCTTTCTTT
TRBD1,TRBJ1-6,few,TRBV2,CASSEEQGARSPLHF,TGTGCCAGCAGTGAAGAACAGGGGGCCCGTTCACCCCTCCACTTT
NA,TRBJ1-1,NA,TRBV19,CASSIDDRQIEAFF,TGTGCCAGTAGTATAGACGATAGACAGATTGAAGCTTTCTTT
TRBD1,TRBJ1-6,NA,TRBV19,CASQPWTGPSSYNSPLHF,TGTGCCAGTCAGCCCTGGACAGGCCCGAGCTCCTATAATTCACCCCTCCACTTT
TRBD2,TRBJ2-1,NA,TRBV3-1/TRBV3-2,CASSPWTSGGNEQFF,TGTGCCAGCAGCCCATGGACTAGCGGGGGCAATGAGCAGTTCTTC
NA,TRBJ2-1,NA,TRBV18,CASSTHSYNEQFF,TGTGCCAGCTCAACACACTCATACAATGAGCAGTTCTTC
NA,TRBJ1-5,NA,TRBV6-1,CASSDRGRANSNQPQHF,TGTGCCAGCAGTGATAGGGGTCGAGCAAATAGCAATCAGCCCCAGCATTTT
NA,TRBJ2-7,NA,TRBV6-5,CASSNRGGQGYEQYF,TGTGCCAGCAGTAACCGGGGGGGACAGGGCTACGAGCAGTACTTC
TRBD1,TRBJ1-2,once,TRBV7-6,CASSLTDRASSGYTF,TGTGCCAGCAGCTTGACGGACAGGGCTTCTTCCGGCTACACCTTC
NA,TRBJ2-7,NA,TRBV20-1,CSASSVVAYEQYF,TGCAGTGCTAGTTCGGTGGTAGCCTACGAGCAGTACTTC
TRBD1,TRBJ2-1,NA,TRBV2,CATELDRGQEQFF,TGTGCCACCGAACTAGACAGGGGGCAGGAGCAGTTCTTC
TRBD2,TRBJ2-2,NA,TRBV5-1,CASSLKGLAGTGELFF,TGCGCCAGCAGCTTGAAGGGACTAGCGGGCACCGGGGAGCTGTTTTTT
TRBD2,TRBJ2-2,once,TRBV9,CASSVGGGNTGELFF,TGTGCCAGCAGCGTAGGCGGGGGGAACACCGGGGAGCTGTTTTTT
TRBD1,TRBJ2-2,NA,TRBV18,CASSLYLVGQAIGELFF,TGTGCCAGCTCATTGTACCTCGTGGGACAGGCGATCGGGGAGCTGTTTTTT
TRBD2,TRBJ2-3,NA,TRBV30,CAWSVNGGSTDTQYF,TGTGCCTGGAGTGTAAACGGGGGGAGCACAGATACGCAGTATTTT
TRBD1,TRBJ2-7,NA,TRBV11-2,CASSLDPGRQGASEQYF,TGTGCCAGCAGCTTAGACCCCGGTAGACAGGGGGCAAGCGAGCAGTACTTC
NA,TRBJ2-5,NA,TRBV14,CASSQLLHQETQYF,TGTGCCAGCAGCCAACTTCTACACCAAGAGACCCAGTACTTC
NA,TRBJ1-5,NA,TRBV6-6,CASSRSWPSNQPQHF,TGTGCCAGCAGTCGCAGTTGGCCCAGCAATCAGCCCCAGCATTTT